The source of this TCR beta chain is a study of spatial heterogeneity in lung cancer. Study overall: A unique TCR and UMI combination showed up more than ten times in raw reads, on average.

TCRdb re-called the 5' RACE reads through MiXCR, storing one row per CDR3 protein. The sample holds tens of thousands of distinct CDR3 sequences, roughly 13% seen once. Time point specified: sample taken at primary tumor resection. Whole RNA came from tumor, nontumor lung or frozen PBMC and was sequenced without being sorted. The donors, around 72 patients with untreated early-stage non-small cell lung cancer, provided the samples. The CDR3 consists of 16 residues. V shed 4 bases and J 7 bases; nucleotides not matched to a gene: 12. Germline CDR1 and CDR2: LNHDA and SQIVND (reference sequence). This clonotype has only a few counts.

The V call is TRBV19, the J call TRBJ2-2, with TRBD2 identical over 7 bases. This TCR derives from a male donor with early-stage non-small cell lung cancer. Sequenced here: PBMCs, sampled at surgery. CDR3: CASSNPWGGSVGELFF. The DNA of the CDR3 is TGTGCCAGTAGTAACCCCTGGGGGGGTTCGGTCGGGGAGCTGTTTTTT.